One and the same sample provided the 9 T cell receptor beta chains below, sequenced in a study of OX40 agonist ivuxolimab in advanced cancers. The protocol was immunoSEQ multiplex PCR, while the TCRdb copy is restricted to in-frame clones and leaves out a portion. The sample carries under 35,000 clones, about 83% recorded once. This specimen was CD4+ or CD8+ T cells sorted from blood, taken in a trial of the OX40 agonist ivuxolimab. The receptor set was obtained from an adult with an advanced solid tumor such as melanoma, head and neck, liver or kidney cancer.

The V gene is TRBV2, the J gene TRBJ2-1, with 10 positions matching TRBD2. Trimming cost V 8 bases and J 7 bases; bases outside gene matches: 8. Germline CDR1 SNHLY, CDR2 FYNNEI. This CDR3 is 14 amino acids long. CDR3 sequence reads: CASRQAGGPNEQFF. The CDR3 bases are TGTGCCAGCCGCCAAGCGGGAGGGCCGAATGAGCAGTTCTTC.

This chain uses TRBV28 with TRBJ2-1, with a weak D call TRBD2 (5 bases). In germline, CDR1 is MDHEN, CDR2 SYDVKM. V was trimmed by 3 bases and J by 5 bases, leaving 11 bases between them. This CDR3 has 14 residues. The CDR3 coding sequence is TGTGCCAGCAGTTTTGCCGGGATAAACAATGAGCAGTTCTTC. Residues: CASSFAGINNEQFF.

The CDR3 sequence: CASTPLGGSYEQYF. The CDR3, as DNA: TGTGCCAGCACCCCTCTTGGGGGGAGCTACGAGCAGTACTTC. The chain combines TRBV27 with TRBJ2-5; D may be TRBD2 (6 bases). The J call may not be correct, given that the DNA end is closer to TRBJ2-7. CDR3 length equals 14 residues. Looked up from germline, CDR1 is MNHEY and CDR2 is SMNVEV (reference sequence).

The chain employs TRBV9 and TRBJ2-5, with D tentatively TRBD2 (6 bases). V gave up 4 bases and J gave up 2 bases, with 12 bases separating them. In germline, CDR1 is SGDLS, CDR2 YYNGEE. This CDR3 comprises 14 residues. The CDR3 is CASSTEGTQETQYF. CDR3 coding DNA: TGTGCCAGCAGCACAGAGGGGACTCAAGAGACCCAGTACTTC.

The genes are TRBV4-3 and TRBJ1-1, with TRBD1 as a possible D gene (5 bases). The V end lost 1 base, the J end lost 6 bases, and 12 bases lay between the germline ends. This CDR3 contains 14 residues. Germline CDR1 is LGHNA and CDR2 is YSLEER. CDR3 bases: TGCGCCAGCAGCCAAGTAGGGACGGCACCTGAAGCTTTCTTT. The encoded protein is CASSQVGTAPEAFF.

The V gene is TRBV6-5, the J gene TRBJ2-2; no definite D call. Germline V lookup: CDR1 MNHEY, CDR2 SVGAGI. The CDR3 has 15 amino acids. The V gene lost 2 bases and the J gene lost 4 bases, with 11 bases spanning the gap. The CDR3 sequence: CASSYRVEGTGELFF. The CDR3 nucleotides read TGTGCCAGCAGTTACCGAGTTGAAGGCACCGGGGAGCTGTTTTTT.

The chain links TRBV15 to TRBJ1-3; D is ambiguous. Looked up from germline, CDR1 is LNHNV and CDR2 is YYDKDF (reference sequence). V was pared by 1 base and J by 4 bases, with 20 bases between. This CDR3 contains 18 residues. CDR3 in amino acids: CATSRVPNLLGEGNTIYF. Here the CDR3 DNA reads TGTGCCACCAGCAGAGTTCCGAATCTACTTGGCGAGGGAAACACCATATATTTT.

This chain connects TRBV7-9 to TRBJ1-1; 7 bases map to TRBD1. Trimming took 5 bases from V and 10 from J; bases not matched to a gene: 16. The germline CDR1 and CDR2 sequences are SEHNR and FQNEAQ (reference sequence). The CDR3 has 15 residues. CDR3 sequence reads: CASSPRSGTVNAAFF. CDR3 DNA: TGTGCCAGCAGCCCGCGGTCCGGGACAGTCAACGCAGCTTTCTTT.

This clone was seen a few times. The V call is TRBV7-5, the J call TRBJ1-2; the table gives TRBD1 as D, unverified against the DNA. TRBV7-5 is annotated as a pseudogene. This CDR3 contains 12 residues. The CDR3 is CVRKGQGYGYTF. CDR3 nucleotides: TGTGTCAGAAAGGGACAGGGCTATGGCTACACCTTC.